A selection of T cell receptor beta chains follows, all from one sample in a study of CD8 T cells in Susac syndrome. A single record per CDR3 protein comes from TCRdb applying MiXCR to the immunoSEQ multiplex PCR reads. The table shows 250,000 to 300,000 distinct CDR3 sequences, with about 91% occurring only once. The specimen was CD8+ T cells from PBMCs. The receptors come from a human donor with multiple sclerosis. The CDR3 runs from the conserved cysteine through the conserved F or W. The D gene is left open where the match is weak.

CDR3,DNA,V,D,J,length
CASSSPWTGSYEQYF,TGTGCCAGCAGTTCTCCCTGGACAGGGAGTTACGAGCAGTACTTC,TRBV27,TRBD1,TRBJ2-7,15
CASSASSVNSYEQYF,TGTGCCAGCAGCGCCTCTAGCGTAAACTCCTACGAGCAGTACTTC,TRBV5-4,-,TRBJ2-7,15
CASSQDLATETQYF,TGCGCCAGCAGCCAAGACTTAGCGACGGAGACCCAGTACTTC,TRBV4-3,-,TRBJ2-5,14
CASTYQPAGQGRTYEQYF,TGTGCCAGCACCTACCAACCCGCCGGACAGGGGCGAACCTACGAGCAGTACTTC,TRBV7-8,TRBD1,TRBJ2-7,18
CSASSAGAGETQYF,TGCAGTGCTTCCTCGGCGGGGGCCGGAGAGACCCAGTACTTC,TRBV20-1,-,TRBJ2-5,14
CASSDWDRQETQYF,TGTGCCAGCAGTGATTGGGATAGACAAGAGACCCAGTACTTC,TRBV25-1,-,TRBJ2-5,14
CAYDRNTEAFF,TGTGCCTACGACAGGAACACTGAAGCTTTCTTT,TRBV30,-,TRBJ1-1,11
CASSPGTGINEQFF,TGTGCCAGCAGCCCCGGGACAGGGATCAATGAGCAGTTCTTC,TRBV13,TRBD1,TRBJ2-1,14
CASKGDSSGTEAFF,TGTGCCAGCAAGGGGGACAGCTCAGGCACTGAAGCTTTCTTT,TRBV2,TRBD1,TRBJ1-1,14
CASSLIVRGFPQHF,TGTGCCAGCAGCTTAATCGTCAGGGGGTTTCCCCAGCATTTT,TRBV7-8,TRBD1,TRBJ1-5,14
CAVRDQNTGELFF,TGTGCCGTCCGGGACCAAAACACCGGGGAGCTGTTTTTT,TRBV9,-,TRBJ2-2,13
CASRQSRQGSNQPQHF,TGCGCCAGCAGGCAGAGTAGGCAGGGGAGCAATCAGCCCCAGCATTTT,TRBV4-1,-,TRBJ1-5,16
CSARETPTVYGYTF,TGCAGTGCTAGAGAGACTCCGACAGTCTATGGCTACACCTTC,TRBV20-1,-,TRBJ1-2,14